The 26 T cell receptor beta chains below come from one sample, sequenced in a study of shared clonotypes between healthy human individuals (TCRdb year 2020). CD8 naive samples consisted of CD45RO-negative cells that were positively selected for CCR7, yielding a CD45RA+CCR7+ population without TemRA cells. Libraries were built with the immunoSEQ multiplex PCR assay. As stored in TCRdb, this immuneACCESS dataset retains in-frame rearrangements with V and J assigned. A fraction of the clones does not appear; measured against another copy, unresolved V genes explain less than half of the discrepancy, and the remainder lacks a known reason. In all, the sample holds approximately 650,000 clones, and 95% of those were seen once. The ten top clones hold about 0.11% of the sample. The sequencing sample was made of naive CD8+ T cells sorted from blood. The meaning of the sample's cell subset or site label: CD45RA+CCR7+. Receptors originate from a woman aged 30 to 39 in good health.

Worth noting for this clone: This specimen includes other DNA sequences encoding the same CDR3. The CDR3 loop reads CASSLSAYEQYF. The CDR3 bases are TGTGCCAGCAGTTTATCGGCCTACGAGCAGTACTTC. This chain joins TRBV28 and TRBJ2-7; D is undetermined. Germline CDR1 MDHEN, CDR2 SYDVKM. The CDR3 has 12 amino acids. V gave up 1 base and J gave up 2 bases, with 3 bases separating them.

This chain links TRBV11-2 with TRBJ2-7; D tentatively fits TRBD1 or TRBD2 (6 bases each). Trimming took off 2 bases at V and 4 bases at J, with 9 bases between the two ends. CDR1 is SGHAT, CDR2 FQNNGV, per germline. The CDR3 sequence is 13 residues long. The CDR3 coding sequence is TGTGCCAGCAGCTTAAGGGGGGAATACGAGCAGTACTTC. This sequence encodes CASSLRGEYEQYF.

This clone was detected a few times. For the CDR3, the DNA is TGTGCCAGCAATTTAGCGGGCGCATACGAGCAGTACTTC. This encodes CASNLAGAYEQYF. The chain carries TRBV6-5 and TRBJ2-7; 7 bases are shared with TRBD2. V dropped 7 bases and J dropped 4; count of bases not matched to a gene: 7. This CDR3 is 13 amino acids long. Germline V gives CDR1 MNHEY, CDR2 SVGAGI.

The gene calls are TRBV7-9 and TRBJ2-1; tentative D call: TRBD1 (7 bases). This CDR3 has 19 residues. The germline V gene has CDR1 SEHNR and CDR2 FQNEAQ (reference sequence). The ends were cut back, 5 bases at V and 4 bases at J, with 27 bases in the middle. The CDR3 sequence is CASSRRGDSYLTQYNEQFF. In DNA, the CDR3 is TGTGCCAGCAGCCGGCGCGGGGACAGCTACCTAACACAATACAATGAGCAGTTCTTC.

The rearrangement joins TRBV28 to TRBJ1-6, with 7 bases aligning to TRBD1. This CDR3 spans 13 amino acids. With 8 bases clipped from V and 7 bases from J, the junction kept 5 bases outside the gene matches. Germline CDR1 MDHEN, CDR2 SYDVKM. This chain's CDR3 is CASSQGLNSPLHF. For the CDR3, the DNA is TGTGCCAGCTCACAGGGGTTGAATTCACCCCTCCACTTT.

V is TRBV21-1 and J is TRBJ2-7; the table's TRBD1 call for D was not verified on the DNA. TRBV21-1 counts as a pseudogene. The CDR3 loop spans 15 amino acids. CDR3 bases: TGTGCCAGCAGCAAGACAGGGTCCAACTCCTACGAGCAGTACTTC. Translating gives CASSKTGSNSYEQYF.

The chain links TRBV28 to TRBJ2-3; unclear D gene. This CDR3 has 14 residues. Germline assignment: CDR1 MDHEN and CDR2 SYDVKM. V lost 3 bases and J lost 4, with 11 bases in between. CDR3 in amino acids: CASSFEPNADTQYF. The DNA for the CDR3 is TGTGCCAGCAGTTTCGAGCCAAATGCAGATACGCAGTATTTT.

This rearrangement joins TRBV30 to TRBJ2-3, with TRBD1 as a possible D gene (5 bases). The CDR3 totals 15 residues. With 4 bases removed from V and 0 bases from J, the gap between germline ends came to 14 bases. Germline values: CDR1 GTSNPN, CDR2 SVGIG (reference sequence). For the CDR3, the DNA is TGTGCCTGGACTAATTCAGGGATCAGCACAGATACGCAGTATTTT. Amino acid sequence: CAWTNSGISTDTQYF.

The V and J genes are TRBV27 and TRBJ2-3, with a possible D match to TRBD2 (7 bases). This CDR3 region has 16 residues. V was trimmed by 4 bases and J by 6 bases, leaving 20 bases between them. Germline-derived CDR1 and CDR2 are MNHEY and SMNVEV (reference sequence). The CDR3 reads CASSSFMGGRGDTQYF. Here the CDR3 DNA reads TGTGCCAGCAGTTCATTTATGGGGGGGCGCGGGGATACGCAGTATTTT.

This clone was recorded once. The chain links TRBV5-4 to TRBJ2-7; TRBD2 agrees at 16 bases. The CDR3 sequence is 17 residues long. V gave up 4 bases and J gave up 2 bases; unmatched junction bases: 6. Germline assignment: CDR1 SGHNT and CDR2 YYREEE (reference sequence). The CDR3 sequence: CASSPGTSGRAPYEQYF. In nucleotides, the CDR3 is TGTGCCAGCAGCCCGGGGACTAGCGGGAGGGCTCCCTACGAGCAGTACTTC. Variable domain in full (rest from reference TRBV5-4 and TRBJ2-7): ETGVTQSPTHLIKTRGQQVTLRCSSQSGHNTVSWYQQALGQGPQFIFQYYREEENGRGNFPPRFSGLQFPNYSSELNVNALELDDSALYLCASSPGTSGRAPYEQYFGPGTRLTVT.

This clone appeared a single time. The chain combines TRBV4-1 with TRBJ2-1; 10 positions agree with TRBD2. V was clipped by 8 bases and J by 8 bases; unmatched bases: 6. Germline V lookup: CDR1 MGHRA, CDR2 YSYEKL. The CDR3 covers 13 residues. CDR3 in DNA: TGCGCCAGCGGGACTAGCGTAGCGGATGAGCAGTTCTTC. Encoded protein: CASGTSVADEQFF.

The rearrangement links TRBV19 to TRBJ2-4; no clear D gene. The CDR3 contains 13 residues. Deletions cut 3 bases from V and 2 bases from J, with 5 bases between. Germline-derived CDR1 and CDR2 are LNHDA and SQIVND (reference sequence). The CDR3 region has the DNA TGTGCCAGTAGTATCGGAACCAAAAACATTCAGTACTTC. Its protein is CASSIGTKNIQYF.

V and J are TRBV6-6 and TRBJ2-2; either TRBD1 or TRBD2 may supply D (5 bases each). The V gene's germline CDR1 is MNHNY and CDR2 SVGAGI (reference sequence). CDR3 length: 15 residues. Trimming removed 5 bases at V and 0 bases at J, with 10 bases between. CDR3: CASSNGAANTGELFF. Here the CDR3 DNA reads TGTGCCAGCAGTAACGGGGCGGCGAACACCGGGGAGCTGTTTTTT.

The rearrangement uses TRBV7-9 and TRBJ2-7; 12 bases align to TRBD2. Germline values: CDR1 SEHNR, CDR2 FQNEAQ (reference sequence). V shed 5 bases, J shed 5 bases, and the junction held 7 bases outside the gene matches. The CDR3 spans 15 residues. The CDR3 is CASSPTSGSIDEQYF. CDR3 DNA sequence: TGTGCCAGCAGCCCGACTAGCGGGAGTATAGACGAGCAGTACTTC.

This chain connects TRBV7-9 to TRBJ2-1; D tentatively reads TRBD1 or TRBD2 (5 bases each). Germline CDR1 is SEHNR and CDR2 is FQNEAQ (reference sequence). V was shortened by 3 bases and J by 10 bases, with 16 bases between the two germline ends. This CDR3 comprises 14 residues. In DNA, the CDR3 is TGTGCCAGCAGCTTCGACAGCCGGGACGGGGAGCAGTTCTTC. Translated, it gives CASSFDSRDGEQFF.

The V gene is TRBV28, the J gene TRBJ2-5; 9 nucleotides line up with TRBD2. The trim removed 2 bases at V and 5 bases at J, leaving 9 bases unmatched. This CDR3 is 16 amino acids long. Germline loops: CDR1 MDHEN, CDR2 SYDVKM. The CDR3 DNA is TGTGCCAGCAGTTTAGGTTACAGCGGGAGGTTGGAGACCCAGTACTTC. Residues: CASSLGYSGRLETQYF.

The chain links TRBV21-1 to TRBJ1-3; the table's D call of TRBD1 was not tested on the DNA. TRBV21-1 is listed as a pseudogene. The CDR3 has 19 residues. The CDR3 region has the DNA TGTGCCAGCAGCAACTACGGGACAGGGTATAAGCGCTCTGGAAACACCATATATTTT. This codes for CASSNYGTGYKRSGNTIYF.

The chain joins TRBV15 to TRBJ1-1; tentatively, D is TRBD1 (5 bases). CDR1 and CDR2 (germline): LNHNV, YYDKDF (reference sequence). V was shortened by 3 bases and J by 2 bases, with 16 bases between the two germline ends. The CDR3 length is 16 residues. The DNA for the CDR3 is TGTGCCACCAGCAGGGGAACGGGACGGCTAAACACTGAAGCTTTCTTT. It codes for CATSRGTGRLNTEAFF.

The chain couples TRBV7-9 to TRBJ1-2; D not certain. V lost 3 bases, J lost 0 bases, and 14 bases lay in between. Germline CDR1 is SEHNR and CDR2 is FQNEAQ (reference sequence). The CDR3 totals 16 residues. The CDR3 region is CASSLSSAAANYGYTF. The CDR3 coding sequence is TGTGCCAGCAGCTTGAGTTCGGCCGCCGCTAACTATGGCTACACCTTC.

This sequence joins TRBV7-9 and TRBJ2-5; 10 bases are shared with TRBD2. The V and J ends lost 5 bases and 5 bases, in that order; junction bases with no gene match: 11. In germline, CDR1 is SEHNR, CDR2 FQNEAQ (reference sequence). This CDR3 spans 16 amino acids. CDR3 in DNA: TGTGCCAGCAGCCCAGACAGCGGGAGGGCCTCGGAGACCCAGTACTTC. Residues: CASSPDSGRASETQYF.

The CDR3 DNA is TGTGCCAGCGGTTCCTCGGCGGCCGGGACTCGAGCCTACGAGCAGTACTTC. Its translation: CASGSSAAGTRAYEQYF. The chain joins TRBV13 to TRBJ2-7; TRBD2 might be the D (6 bases). CDR1 and CDR2 (germline): PRHDT, FYEKMQ (reference sequence). The CDR3 totals 17 residues. The V and J ends lost 8 bases and 2 bases respectively, with 25 bases between them.

The gene calls are TRBV5-1 and TRBJ2-7, with D unresolved. V shed 0 bases and J shed 0 bases, with 10 bases lying between them. The germline CDR1 and CDR2 sequences are SGHRS and YFSETQ. The CDR3 loop spans 15 amino acids. CDR3 coding DNA: TGCGCCAGCAGCTTGGGGGCGGCAAGCTCCTACGAGCAGTACTTC. Its translation is CASSLGAASSYEQYF.

V usage is TRBV15 and J usage is TRBJ1-1; D is unclear. The germline V gene has CDR1 LNHNV and CDR2 YYDKDF (reference sequence). CDR3 length equals 17 residues. Trimming took off 3 bases at V and 1 base at J, with 18 bases between the two ends. The CDR3 protein is CATSRDSSSPPNTEAFF. CDR3 in DNA: TGTGCCACCAGCAGGGACTCGTCGAGTCCTCCGAACACTGAAGCTTTCTTT.

V is TRBV13 and J is TRBJ1-4; possibly TRBD1 for D (5 bases). CDR1 and CDR2 (germline): PRHDT, FYEKMQ (reference sequence). V lost 6 bases and J lost 7, with 15 bases in between. There are 14 residues in the CDR3. In DNA form, the CDR3 reads TGTGCCAGCAGTTCCAGGGACGCAGCTGAAAAACTGTTTTTT. Amino acids: CASSSRDAAEKLFF.

This sequence joins TRBV5-1 and TRBJ1-1, with a tentative D call TRBD1 (5 bases). The CDR3 spans 14 residues. Trimming removed 4 bases at V and 3 bases at J, with 13 bases between. Per germline, CDR1 SGHRS and CDR2 YFSETQ. CDR3 sequence reads: CASSPRWGDTEAFF. CDR3 nucleotide sequence: TGCGCCAGCAGCCCGCGATGGGGGGACACTGAAGCTTTCTTT.

This sequence joins TRBV30 and TRBJ1-1; D gene uncertain. This CDR3 is 13 amino acids long. Trimming removed 2 bases at V and 0 bases at J, with 7 bases between. In germline, CDR1 is GTSNPN, CDR2 SVGIG (reference sequence). CDR3 in amino acids: CAWSPKLNTEAFF. The CDR3 DNA is TGTGCCTGGAGTCCAAAGTTGAACACTGAAGCTTTCTTT.